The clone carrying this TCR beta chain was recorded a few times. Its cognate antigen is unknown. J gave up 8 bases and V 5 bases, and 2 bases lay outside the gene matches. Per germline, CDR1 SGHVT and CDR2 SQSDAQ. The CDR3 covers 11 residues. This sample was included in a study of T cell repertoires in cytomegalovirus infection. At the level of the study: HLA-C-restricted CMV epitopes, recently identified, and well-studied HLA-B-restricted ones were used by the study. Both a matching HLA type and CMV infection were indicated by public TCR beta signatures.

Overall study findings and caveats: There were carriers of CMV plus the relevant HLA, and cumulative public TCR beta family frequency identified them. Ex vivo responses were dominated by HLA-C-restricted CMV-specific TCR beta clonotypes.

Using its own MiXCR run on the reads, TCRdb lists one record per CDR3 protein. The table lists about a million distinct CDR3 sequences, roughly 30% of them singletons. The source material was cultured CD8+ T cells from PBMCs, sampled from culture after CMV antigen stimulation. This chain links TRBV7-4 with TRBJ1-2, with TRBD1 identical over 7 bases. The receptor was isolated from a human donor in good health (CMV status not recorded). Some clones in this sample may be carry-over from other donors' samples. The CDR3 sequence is CASSDRAGYTF. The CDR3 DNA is TGTGCCAGCAGCGACAGGGCCGGCTACACCTTC.